Listed below are T cell receptor beta chains from one sample, sequenced in a study of blood T cell repertoires in COVID-19. Using immunoSEQ multiplex PCR, the repertoire was profiled, and TCRdb retains in-frame clones only, with some absent. The top ten clones hold 2% to 3% of a sample with about 220,000 clones, 83% of them seen once. The source material was peripheral blood. The receptors derive from a middle-aged woman with active or convalescent COVID-19. CDR3s include the opening cysteine and the closing phenylalanine or tryptophan. A D gene is named only where the DNA matches it firmly. Not all rows give a size; the values are once, few, many and, for expanded clones, a class.

>TRBJ2-3|NA|TRBD2|TRBV20-1
CSASGTSGGDTDTQYF
TGCAGTGCTAGTGGGACTAGCGGGGGGGATACAGATACGCAGTATTTT
>TRBJ2-1|NA|NA|TRBV21-1
CASSRNGGLSYNEQFF
TGTGCCAGCAGTCGAAATGGGGGACTGTCCTACAATGAGCAGTTCTTC
>TRBJ2-5|NA|NA|TRBV11-2
CASRSQRSGGETQYF
TGTGCCAGCAGATCACAGCGATCAGGAGGGGAGACCCAGTACTTC
>TRBJ1-5|few|NA|TRBV27
CASSPFRQRRNQPQHF
TGTGCCAGCAGTCCGTTCCGCCAGCGCCGTAATCAGCCCCAGCATTTT
>TRBJ2-5|NA|TRBD1|TRBV19
CASSRRDSQETQYF
TGTGCCAGTAGTAGACGGGACAGTCAAGAGACCCAGTACTTC
>TRBJ1-1|few|TRBD1|TRBV15
CATRPDRGRAEAFF
TGTGCCACCAGGCCCGACAGGGGGCGAGCTGAAGCTTTCTTT
>TRBJ2-1|once|NA|TRBV12-3/TRBV12-4
CASSSTGSNEQFF
TGTGCCAGCAGTTCAACAGGGTCGAACGAGCAGTTCTTC
>TRBJ2-3|NA|TRBD1|TRBV7-8
CASSSDRGTDTQYF
TGTGCCAGCAGCTCGGACAGGGGGACAGATACGCAGTATTTT
>TRBJ2-2|NA|NA|TRBV14
CASSLGAWNTGELFF
TGTGCCAGCAGCTTGGGGGCTTGGAACACCGGGGAGCTGTTTTTT
>TRBJ2-1|NA|NA|TRBV29-1
CSGGGGRNEQFF
TGCAGCGGAGGGGGGGGCCGAAATGAGCAGTTCTTC
>TRBJ1-3|once|NA|TRBV5-4
CASSFPRENTIYF
TGTGCCAGCAGCTTTCCCAGGGAAAACACCATATATTTT
>TRBJ1-5|once|NA|TRBV4-3
CASSQESTSHSNQPQHF
TGCGCCAGCAGCCAAGAAAGTACCAGTCATAGCAATCAGCCCCAGCATTTT
>TRBJ2-7|NA|NA|TRBV6-5
CASSHRDGFNYEQYF
TGTGCCAGCAGCCACAGGGACGGGTTTAACTACGAGCAGTACTTC
>TRBJ2-1|NA|TRBD2|TRBV10-1
CASTGLAGIYYNEQFF
TGCGCCAGCACCGGACTAGCGGGAATCTACTACAATGAGCAGTTCTTC
>TRBJ2-7|NA|TRBD2|TRBV4-2
CASSQAVAGADEQYF
TGTGCCAGCAGCCAAGCGGTAGCGGGGGCAGACGAGCAGTACTTC
>TRBJ1-5|NA|TRBD1|TRBV19
CASSDRGRQPQHF
TGTGCCAGTAGCGACAGGGGTCGACAGCCCCAGCATTTT
>TRBJ1-2|NA|TRBD1|TRBV6-5
CASRSTGRAYGYTF
TGTGCCAGCAGATCGACAGGGCGCGCCTATGGCTACACCTTC
>TRBJ2-4|NA|TRBD1|TRBV6-2/TRBV6-3
CASSGTGGARNIQYF
TGTGCCAGCAGTGGGACAGGGGGCGCGAGGAACATTCAGTACTTC
>TRBJ2-3|few|TRBD2|TRBV7-7
CASSLEAGPTDTQYF
TGTGCTAGCAGCTTAGAAGCGGGACCAACAGATACGCAGTATTTT
>TRBJ2-5|NA|TRBD1|TRBV5-4
CASSLGQGITGGVWETQYF
TGTGCCAGCAGCTTGGGGCAGGGAATCACAGGGGGCGTTTGGGAGACCCAGTACTTC
>TRBJ1-2|NA|NA|TRBV28
CASSWPDRHDNYGYTF
TGTGCCAGCAGTTGGCCCGACAGACACGATAACTATGGCTACACCTTC
>TRBJ2-7|once|TRBD1|TRBV18
CASSWTGQGFLSEQYF
TGTGCCAGCTCGTGGACCGGACAGGGGTTTCTGTCTGAGCAGTACTTC
>TRBJ2-1|NA|NA|TRBV6-1
CASSEAGPRGDEQFF
TGTGCCAGCAGTGAAGCGGGACCACGCGGGGATGAGCAGTTCTTC